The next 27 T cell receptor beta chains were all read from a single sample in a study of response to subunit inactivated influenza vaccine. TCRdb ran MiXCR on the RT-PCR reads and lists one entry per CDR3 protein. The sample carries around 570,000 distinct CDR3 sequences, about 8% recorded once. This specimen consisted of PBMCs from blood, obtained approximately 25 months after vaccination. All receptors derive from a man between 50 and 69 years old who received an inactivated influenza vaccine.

The CDR3 sequence: CASSLDASGSSYEQYF. As DNA, the CDR3 is TGTGCCAGCAGCTTAGATGCTAGCGGGAGCTCCTACGAGCAGTACTTC. V and J are TRBV7-8 and TRBJ2-7; TRBD2 matches 10 bases. The CDR3 spans 16 residues. CDR1 is SGHVS and CDR2 is FQNEAQ in the germline V gene. The V gene end was trimmed by 1 base and the J gene end by 0 bases; junction bases not matched to a gene: 3.

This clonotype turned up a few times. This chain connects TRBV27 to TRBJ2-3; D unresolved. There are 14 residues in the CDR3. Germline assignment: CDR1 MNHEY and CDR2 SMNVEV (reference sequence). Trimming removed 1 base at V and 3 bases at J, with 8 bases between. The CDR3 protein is CASSLLLGTDTQYF. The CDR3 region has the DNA TGTGCCAGCAGTTTATTATTAGGGACAGATACGCAGTATTTT.

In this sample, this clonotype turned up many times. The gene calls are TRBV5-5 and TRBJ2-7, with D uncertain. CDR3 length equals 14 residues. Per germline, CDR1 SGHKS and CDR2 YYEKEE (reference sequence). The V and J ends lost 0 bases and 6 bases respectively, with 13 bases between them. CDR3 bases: TGTGCCAGCAGCTTGGAATGGATCGCTAGCGAGCAGTACTTC. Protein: CASSLEWIASEQYF.

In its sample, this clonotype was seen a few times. CDR3 sequence reads: CASSPTTNTEAFF. The DNA of the CDR3 is TGTGCCAGCTCACCAACGACGAACACTGAAGCTTTCTTT. The rearrangement joins TRBV18 to TRBJ1-1; no definite D call. V was pared by 2 bases and J by 1 base, with 5 bases between. This CDR3 has 13 amino acids. The germline gives CDR1 KGHSH, CDR2 LQKENI.

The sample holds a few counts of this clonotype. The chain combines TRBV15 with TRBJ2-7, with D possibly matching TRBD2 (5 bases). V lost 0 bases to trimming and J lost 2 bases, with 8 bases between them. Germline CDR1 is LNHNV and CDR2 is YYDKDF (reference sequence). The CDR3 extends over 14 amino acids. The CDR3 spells CATSREGSPYEQYF. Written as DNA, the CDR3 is TGTGCCACCAGCAGAGAGGGGAGTCCCTACGAGCAGTACTTC.

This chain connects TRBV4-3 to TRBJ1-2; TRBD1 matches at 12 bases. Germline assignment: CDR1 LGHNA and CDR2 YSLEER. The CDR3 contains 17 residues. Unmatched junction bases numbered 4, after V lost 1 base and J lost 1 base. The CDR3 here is CASSQVGQGAYNYGYTF. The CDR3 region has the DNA TGCGCCAGCAGCCAAGTGGGACAGGGGGCGTATAACTATGGCTACACCTTC.

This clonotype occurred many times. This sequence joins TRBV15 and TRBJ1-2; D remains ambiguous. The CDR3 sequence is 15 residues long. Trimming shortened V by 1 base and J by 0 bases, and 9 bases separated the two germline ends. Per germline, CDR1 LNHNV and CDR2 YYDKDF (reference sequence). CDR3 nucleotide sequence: TGTGCCACCAGCAGAGGAGCGGCGACTAACTATGGCTACACCTTC. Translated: CATSRGAATNYGYTF.

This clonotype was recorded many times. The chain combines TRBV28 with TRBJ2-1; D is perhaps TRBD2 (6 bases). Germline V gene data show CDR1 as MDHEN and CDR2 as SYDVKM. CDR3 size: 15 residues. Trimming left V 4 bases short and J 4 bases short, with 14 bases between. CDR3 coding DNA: TGTGCCAGCAGTTACGGGAGAAGCTTTTACAATGAGCAGTTCTTC. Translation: CASSYGRSFYNEQFF.

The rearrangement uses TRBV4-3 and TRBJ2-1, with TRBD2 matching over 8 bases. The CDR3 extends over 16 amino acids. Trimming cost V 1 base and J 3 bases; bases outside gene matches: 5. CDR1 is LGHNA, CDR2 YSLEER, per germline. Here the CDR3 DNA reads TGCGCCAGCAGCCAAGTAACGGGGGGGGGCTACAATGAGCAGTTCTTC. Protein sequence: CASSQVTGGGYNEQFF.

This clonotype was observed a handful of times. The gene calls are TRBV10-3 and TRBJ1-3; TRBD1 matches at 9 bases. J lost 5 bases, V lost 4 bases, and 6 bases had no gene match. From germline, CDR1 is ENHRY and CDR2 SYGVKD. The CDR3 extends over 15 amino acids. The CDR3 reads CAISAGQGARNTIYF. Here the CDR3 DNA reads TGTGCCATCAGTGCGGGACAGGGTGCGAGAAACACCATATATTTT.

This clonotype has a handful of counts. For the CDR3, the DNA is TGCAGTGCTAGAAAGGGTCAAAACATTCAGTACTTC. Protein sequence: CSARKGQNIQYF. V gene TRBV20-1 combines with J gene TRBJ2-4; D unresolved. This CDR3 is built from 12 residues. V lost 2 bases and J lost 5, with 7 bases in between. Germline assignment: CDR1 DFQATT and CDR2 SNEGSKA (reference sequence).

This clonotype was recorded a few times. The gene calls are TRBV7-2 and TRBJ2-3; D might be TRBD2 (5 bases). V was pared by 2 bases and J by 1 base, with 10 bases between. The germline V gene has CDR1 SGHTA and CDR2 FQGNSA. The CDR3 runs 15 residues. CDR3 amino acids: CASSLRWRRTDTQYF. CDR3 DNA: TGTGCCAGCAGCTTAAGGTGGAGGCGCACAGATACGCAGTATTTT. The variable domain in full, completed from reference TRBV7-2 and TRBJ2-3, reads GAGVSQSPSNKVTEKGKDVELRCDPISGHTALYWYRQSLGQGLEFLIYFQGNSAPDKSGLPSDRFSAERTGGSVSTLTIQRTQQEDSAVYLCASSLRWRRTDTQYFGPGTRLTVL.

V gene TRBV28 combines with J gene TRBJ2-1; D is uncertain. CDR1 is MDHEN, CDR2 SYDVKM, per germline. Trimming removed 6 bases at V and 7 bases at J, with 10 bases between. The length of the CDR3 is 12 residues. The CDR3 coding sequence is TGTGCCAGCAGCCCTTTGGGTAATGAGCAGTTCTTC. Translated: CASSPLGNEQFF.

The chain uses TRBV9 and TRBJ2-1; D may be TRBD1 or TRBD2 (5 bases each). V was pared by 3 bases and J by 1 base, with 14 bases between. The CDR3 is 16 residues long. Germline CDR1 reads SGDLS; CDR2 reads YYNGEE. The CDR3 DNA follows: TGTGCCAGCAGCGGAGGGGTGGTTTTGTCCTACAATGAGCAGTTCTTC. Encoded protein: CASSGGVVLSYNEQFF.

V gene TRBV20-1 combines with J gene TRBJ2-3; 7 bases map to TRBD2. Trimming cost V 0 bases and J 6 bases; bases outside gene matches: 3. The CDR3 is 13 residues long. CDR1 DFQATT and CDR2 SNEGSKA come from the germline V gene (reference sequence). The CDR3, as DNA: TGCAGTGCTAGAGAGGGGGGGAGGGATACGCAGTATTTT. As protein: CSAREGGRDTQYF.

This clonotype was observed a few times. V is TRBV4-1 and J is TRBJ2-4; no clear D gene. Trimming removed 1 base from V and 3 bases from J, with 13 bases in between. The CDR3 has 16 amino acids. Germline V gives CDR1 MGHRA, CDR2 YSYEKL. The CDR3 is CASSQAPLRLKNIQYF. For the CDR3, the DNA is TGCGCCAGCAGCCAAGCCCCGCTTAGGCTCAAAAACATTCAGTACTTC.

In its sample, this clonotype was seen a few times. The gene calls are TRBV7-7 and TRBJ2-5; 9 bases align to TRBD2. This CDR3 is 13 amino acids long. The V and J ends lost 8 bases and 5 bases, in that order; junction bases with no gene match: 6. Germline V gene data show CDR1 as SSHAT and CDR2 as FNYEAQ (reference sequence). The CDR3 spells CASSSGNLETQYF. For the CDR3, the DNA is TGTGCCAGCTCTAGCGGGAACCTCGAGACCCAGTACTTC.

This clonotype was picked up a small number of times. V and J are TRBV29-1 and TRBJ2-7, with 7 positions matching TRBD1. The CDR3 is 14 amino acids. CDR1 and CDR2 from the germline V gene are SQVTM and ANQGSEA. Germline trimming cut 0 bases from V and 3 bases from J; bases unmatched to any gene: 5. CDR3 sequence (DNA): TGCAGCGTTGAAGATCCGACAGGGTACTACGAGCAGTACTTC. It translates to CSVEDPTGYYEQYF.

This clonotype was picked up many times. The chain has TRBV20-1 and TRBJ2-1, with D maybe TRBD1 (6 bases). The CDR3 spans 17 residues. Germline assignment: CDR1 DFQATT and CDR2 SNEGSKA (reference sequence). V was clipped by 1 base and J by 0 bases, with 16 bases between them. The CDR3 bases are TGCAGTGCTAGAGGTAGAGCAGGGGTCCTCTCCTACAATGAGCAGTTCTTC. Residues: CSARGRAGVLSYNEQFF.

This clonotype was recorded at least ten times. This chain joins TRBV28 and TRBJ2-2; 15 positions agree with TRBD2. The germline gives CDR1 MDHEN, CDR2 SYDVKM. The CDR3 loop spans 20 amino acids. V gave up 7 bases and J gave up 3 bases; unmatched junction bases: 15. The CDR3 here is CASIKFVGLAGGFDTGELFF. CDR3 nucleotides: TGTGCCAGCATAAAGTTCGTTGGACTAGCGGGAGGGTTCGACACCGGGGAGCTGTTTTTT. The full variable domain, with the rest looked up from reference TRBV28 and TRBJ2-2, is DVKVTQSSRYLVKRTGEKVFLECVQDMDHENMFWYRQDPGLGLRLIYFSYDVKMKEKGDIPEGYSVSREKKERFSLILESASTNQTSMYLCASIKFVGLAGGFDTGELFFGEGSRLTVL.

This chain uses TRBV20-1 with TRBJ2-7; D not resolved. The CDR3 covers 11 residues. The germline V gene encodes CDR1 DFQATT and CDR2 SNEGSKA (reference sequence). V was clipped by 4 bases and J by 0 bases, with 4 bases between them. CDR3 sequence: CSATSSYEQYF. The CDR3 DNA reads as TGCAGTGCTACTAGCTCCTACGAGCAGTACTTC.

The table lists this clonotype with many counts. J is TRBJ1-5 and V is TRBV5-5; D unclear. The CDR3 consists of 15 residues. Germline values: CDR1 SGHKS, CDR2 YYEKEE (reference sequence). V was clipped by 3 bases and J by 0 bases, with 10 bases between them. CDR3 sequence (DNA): TGTGCCAGCAGCTCGAGGGCAGCTAGCAATCAGCCCCAGCATTTT. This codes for CASSSRAASNQPQHF. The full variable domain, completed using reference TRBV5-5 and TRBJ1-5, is DAGVTQSPTHLIKTRGQQVTLRCSPISGHKSVSWYQQVLGQGPQFIFQYYEKEERGRGNFPDRFSARQFPNYSSELNVNALLLGDSALYLCASSSRAASNQPQHFGDGTRLSIL.

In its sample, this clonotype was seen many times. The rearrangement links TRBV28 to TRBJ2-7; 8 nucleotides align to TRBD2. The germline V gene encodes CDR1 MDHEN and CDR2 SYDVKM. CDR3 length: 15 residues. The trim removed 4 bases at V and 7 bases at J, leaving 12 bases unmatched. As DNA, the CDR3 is TGTGCCAGCAGTTCGGTCGGGCTAGCGGGTGAAGAGCAGTACTTC. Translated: CASSSVGLAGEEQYF.

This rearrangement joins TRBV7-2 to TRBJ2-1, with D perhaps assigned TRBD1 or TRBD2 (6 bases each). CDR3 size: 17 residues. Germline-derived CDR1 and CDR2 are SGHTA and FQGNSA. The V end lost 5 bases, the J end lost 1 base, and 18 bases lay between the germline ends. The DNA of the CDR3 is TGTGCCAGCAGCGCCCAGGCGGGGACACGGTCCTACAATGAGCAGTTCTTC. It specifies CASSAQAGTRSYNEQFF.

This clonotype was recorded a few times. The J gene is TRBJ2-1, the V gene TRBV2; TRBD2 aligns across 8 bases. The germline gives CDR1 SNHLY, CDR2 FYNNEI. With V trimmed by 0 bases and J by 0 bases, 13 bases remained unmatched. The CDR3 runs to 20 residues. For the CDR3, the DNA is TGTGCCAGCAGTGAAGCGCTTGGTAGCGGGACGATATTCTCCTACAATGAGCAGTTCTTC. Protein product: CASSEALGSGTIFSYNEQFF.

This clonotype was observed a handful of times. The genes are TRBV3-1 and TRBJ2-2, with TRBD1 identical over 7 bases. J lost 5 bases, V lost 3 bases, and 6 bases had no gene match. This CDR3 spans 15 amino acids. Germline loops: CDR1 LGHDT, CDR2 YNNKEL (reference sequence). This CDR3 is CASSHFTGATGELFF. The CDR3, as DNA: TGTGCCAGCAGCCACTTTACAGGGGCGACCGGGGAGCTGTTTTTT.

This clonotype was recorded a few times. For the CDR3, the DNA is TGCAGTGCTGGACCAATAATCGGCGGGAGTGACTACGAGCAGTACTTC. It yields the protein CSAGPIIGGSDYEQYF. The genes are TRBV20-1 and TRBJ2-7, with 7 bases fitting TRBD2. The junction had 16 bases not matched to a gene; V was cut back by 5 bases and J by 3 bases. In germline, CDR1 is DFQATT, CDR2 SNEGSKA (reference sequence). The CDR3 is made up of 16 amino acids.